This T cell receptor beta chain was recorded in a study of shared clonotypes between healthy human individuals. The wider study: Sampling drew on donors who were a couple of women and three men aged 18 to 49.

CD45RO-negative CD8 cells positively selected for CCR7 made up the naive population, which excluded terminally differentiated effector memory CD45RA+ cells. All of the donors resided in Nashville, Tennessee, and each was a Caucasian adult. Trimming shortened V by 0 bases and J by 6 bases, and 11 bases separated the two germline ends. CDR3 size: 15 residues. Germline V gene sequence: CDR1 MNHEY, CDR2 SMNVEV (reference sequence). As for this clone: The antigen is unknown.

The data were produced by immunoSEQ multiplex PCR, yet TCRdb's version contains in-frame clones alone and is incomplete. The sample carries about 2 million clones, just under 95% recorded once. The study, taken as a whole, reports: Relative to their counterparts shared across all four donors, non-shared clonotypes exhibited diminished generation probabilities.

The J gene is TRBJ2-2, the V gene TRBV27, with a weak D call TRBD2 (6 bases). The receptor was derived from a man aged 18 to 29 in good health. The sequenced sample was naive CD8+ T cells sorted from blood. The CDR3 is CASSLSRGGSGELFF. The CDR3 DNA follows: TGTGCCAGCAGTTTATCACGGGGAGGTTCCGGGGAGCTGTTTTTT.